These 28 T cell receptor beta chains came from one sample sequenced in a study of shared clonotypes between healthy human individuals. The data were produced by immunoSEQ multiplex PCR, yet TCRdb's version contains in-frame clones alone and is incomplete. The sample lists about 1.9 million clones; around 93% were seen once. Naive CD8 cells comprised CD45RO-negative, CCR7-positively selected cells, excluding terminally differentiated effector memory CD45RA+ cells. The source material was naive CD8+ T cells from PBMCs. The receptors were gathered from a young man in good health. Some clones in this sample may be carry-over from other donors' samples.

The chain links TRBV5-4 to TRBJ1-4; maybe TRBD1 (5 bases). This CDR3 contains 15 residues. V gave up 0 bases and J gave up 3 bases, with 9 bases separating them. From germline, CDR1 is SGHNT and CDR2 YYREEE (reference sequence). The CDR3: CASSLGQGANEKLFF. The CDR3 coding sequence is TGTGCCAGCAGCTTGGGGCAGGGTGCTAATGAAAAACTGTTTTTT.

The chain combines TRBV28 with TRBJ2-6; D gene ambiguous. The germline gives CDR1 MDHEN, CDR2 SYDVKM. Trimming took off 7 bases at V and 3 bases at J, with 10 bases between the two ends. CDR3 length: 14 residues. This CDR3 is CASKATFGANVLTF. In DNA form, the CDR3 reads TGTGCCAGCAAAGCGACCTTTGGGGCCAACGTCCTGACTTTC.

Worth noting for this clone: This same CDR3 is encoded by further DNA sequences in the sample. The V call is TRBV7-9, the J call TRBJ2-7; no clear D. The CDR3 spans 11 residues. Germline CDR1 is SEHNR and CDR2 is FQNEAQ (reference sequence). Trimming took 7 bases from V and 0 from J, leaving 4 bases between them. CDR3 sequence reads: CASKSSYEQYF. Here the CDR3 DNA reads TGTGCCAGCAAGAGCTCCTACGAGCAGTACTTC.

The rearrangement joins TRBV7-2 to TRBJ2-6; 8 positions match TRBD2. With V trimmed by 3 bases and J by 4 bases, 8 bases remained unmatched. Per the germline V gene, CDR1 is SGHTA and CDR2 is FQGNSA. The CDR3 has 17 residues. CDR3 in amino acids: CASSFVGLAPGANVLTF. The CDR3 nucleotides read TGTGCCAGCAGCTTCGTCGGACTAGCTCCCGGGGCCAACGTCCTGACTTTC.

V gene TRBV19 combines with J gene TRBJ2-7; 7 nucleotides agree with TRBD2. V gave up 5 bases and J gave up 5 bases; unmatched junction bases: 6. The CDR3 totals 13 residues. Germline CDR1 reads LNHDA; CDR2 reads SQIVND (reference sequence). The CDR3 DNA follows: TGTGCCAGTAGTGTGGGACTAATCAACGAGCAGTACTTC. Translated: CASSVGLINEQYF.

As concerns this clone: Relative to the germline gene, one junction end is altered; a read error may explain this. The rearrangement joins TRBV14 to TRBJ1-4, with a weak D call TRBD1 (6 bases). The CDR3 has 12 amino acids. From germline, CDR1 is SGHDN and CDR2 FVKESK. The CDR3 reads CASSQTGAPTVF. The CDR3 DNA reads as TGTGCCAGCAGCCAAACGGGGGCTCCAACGGTGTTC. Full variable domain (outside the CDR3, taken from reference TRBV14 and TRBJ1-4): EAGVTQFPSHSVIEKGQTVTLRCDPISGHDNLYWYRRVMGKEIKFLLHFVKESKQDESGMPNNRFLAERTGGTYSTLKVQPAELEDSGVYFCASSQTGAPTVFGSGTQLSVL.

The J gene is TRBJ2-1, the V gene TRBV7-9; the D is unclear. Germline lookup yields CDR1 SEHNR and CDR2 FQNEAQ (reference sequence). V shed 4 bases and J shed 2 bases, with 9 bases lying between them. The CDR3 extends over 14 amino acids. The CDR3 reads CASSSGSAYNEQFF. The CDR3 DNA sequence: TGTGCCAGCAGCTCCGGCAGCGCCTACAATGAGCAGTTCTTC.

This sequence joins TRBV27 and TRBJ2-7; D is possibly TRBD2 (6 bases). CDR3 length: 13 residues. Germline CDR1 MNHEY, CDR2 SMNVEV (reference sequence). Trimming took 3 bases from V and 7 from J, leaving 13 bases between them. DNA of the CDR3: TGTGCCAGCAGTTTTGGCCCAGCGGGTGAGCAGTACTTC. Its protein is CASSFGPAGEQYF.

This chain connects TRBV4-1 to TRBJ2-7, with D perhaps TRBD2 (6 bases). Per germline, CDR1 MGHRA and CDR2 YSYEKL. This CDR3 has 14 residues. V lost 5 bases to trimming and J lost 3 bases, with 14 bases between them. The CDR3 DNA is TGCGCCAGCAGCGAGAATATCGGGAGCTACGAGCAGTACTTC. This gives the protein CASSENIGSYEQYF.

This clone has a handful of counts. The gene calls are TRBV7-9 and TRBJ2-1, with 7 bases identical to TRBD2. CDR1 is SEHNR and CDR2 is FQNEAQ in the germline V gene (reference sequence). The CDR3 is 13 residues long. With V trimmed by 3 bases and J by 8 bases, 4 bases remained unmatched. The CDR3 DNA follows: TGTGCCAGCAGCTTTCCGGGGGGACATGAGCAGTTCTTC. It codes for CASSFPGGHEQFF.

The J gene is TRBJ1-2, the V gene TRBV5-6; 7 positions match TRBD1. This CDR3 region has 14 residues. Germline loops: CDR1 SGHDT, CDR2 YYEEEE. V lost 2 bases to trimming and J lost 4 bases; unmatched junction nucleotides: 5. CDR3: CASSFLDRAYGYTF. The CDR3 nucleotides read TGTGCCAGCAGCTTTTTAGACAGGGCCTATGGCTACACCTTC.

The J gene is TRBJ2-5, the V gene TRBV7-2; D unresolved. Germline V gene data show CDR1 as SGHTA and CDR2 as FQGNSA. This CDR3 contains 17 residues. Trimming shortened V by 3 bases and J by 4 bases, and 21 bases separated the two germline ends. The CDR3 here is CASSFGTAIWVVETQYF. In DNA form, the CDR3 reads TGTGCCAGCAGCTTCGGAACAGCGATTTGGGTAGTAGAGACCCAGTACTTC.

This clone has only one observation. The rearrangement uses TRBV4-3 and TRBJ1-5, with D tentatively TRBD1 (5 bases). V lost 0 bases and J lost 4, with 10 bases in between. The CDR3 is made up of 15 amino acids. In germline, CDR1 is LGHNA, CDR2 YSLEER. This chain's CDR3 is CASSQDGGRNQPQHF. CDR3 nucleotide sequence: TGCGCCAGCAGCCAAGACGGGGGGAGGAATCAGCCCCAGCATTTT.

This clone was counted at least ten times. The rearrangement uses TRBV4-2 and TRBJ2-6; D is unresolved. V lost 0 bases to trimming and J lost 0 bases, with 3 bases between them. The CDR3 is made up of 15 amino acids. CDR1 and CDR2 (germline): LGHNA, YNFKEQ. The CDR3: CASSQDLSGANVLTF. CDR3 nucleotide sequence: TGTGCCAGCAGCCAAGATCTCTCTGGGGCCAACGTCCTGACTTTC.

In DNA form, the CDR3 reads TGTGCCAGCAGTGATTTGGACCGGGACAGAAGCTCCTACGAGCAGTACTTC. Translating gives CASSDLDRDRSSYEQYF. J is TRBJ2-7 and V is TRBV28, with 7 nucleotides matching TRBD1. Germline CDR1 reads MDHEN; CDR2 reads SYDVKM. Trimming at V came to 5 bases and at J to 0 bases, leaving 13 bases not matched to a gene. The CDR3 covers 17 residues.

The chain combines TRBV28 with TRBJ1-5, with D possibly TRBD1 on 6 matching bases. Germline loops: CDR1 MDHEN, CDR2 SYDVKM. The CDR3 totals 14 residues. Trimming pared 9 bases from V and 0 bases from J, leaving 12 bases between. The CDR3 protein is CASLQGGSNQPQHF. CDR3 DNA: TGTGCCAGTTTACAGGGAGGTAGCAATCAGCCCCAGCATTTT.

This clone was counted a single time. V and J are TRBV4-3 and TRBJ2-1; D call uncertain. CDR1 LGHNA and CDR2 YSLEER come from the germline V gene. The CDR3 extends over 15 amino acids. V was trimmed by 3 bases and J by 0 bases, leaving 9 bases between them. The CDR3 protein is CASSHRYSSYNEQFF. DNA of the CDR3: TGCGCCAGCAGCCATCGTTATAGCTCCTACAATGAGCAGTTCTTC.

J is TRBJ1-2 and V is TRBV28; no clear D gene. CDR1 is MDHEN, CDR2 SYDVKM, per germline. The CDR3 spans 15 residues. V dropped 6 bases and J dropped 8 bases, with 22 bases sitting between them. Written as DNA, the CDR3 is TGTGCCAGCAGAAAAAAGGGTTTTAGGTTGCGGGGCTACACCTTC. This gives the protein CASRKKGFRLRGYTF.

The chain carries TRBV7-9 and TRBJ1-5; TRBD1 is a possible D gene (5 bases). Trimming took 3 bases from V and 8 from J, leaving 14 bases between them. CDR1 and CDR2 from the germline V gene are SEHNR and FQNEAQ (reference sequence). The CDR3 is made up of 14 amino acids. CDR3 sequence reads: CASSFAGAGEPQHF. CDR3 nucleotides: TGTGCCAGCAGCTTCGCCGGGGCGGGGGAGCCCCAGCATTTT. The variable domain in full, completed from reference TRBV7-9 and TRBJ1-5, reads DTGVSQNPRHKITKRGQNVTFRCDPISEHNRLYWYRQTLGQGPEFLTYFQNEAQLEKSRLLSDRFSAERPKGSFSTLEIQRTEQGDSAMYLCASSFAGAGEPQHFGDGTRLSIL.

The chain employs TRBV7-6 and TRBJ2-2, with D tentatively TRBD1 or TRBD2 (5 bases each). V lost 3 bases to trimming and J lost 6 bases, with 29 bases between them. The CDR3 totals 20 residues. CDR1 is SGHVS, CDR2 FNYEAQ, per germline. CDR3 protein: CASSLDHVGEIVRDAGELFF. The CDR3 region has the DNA TGTGCCAGCAGCTTGGATCACGTAGGGGAGATTGTCCGAGACGCCGGGGAGCTGTTTTTT.

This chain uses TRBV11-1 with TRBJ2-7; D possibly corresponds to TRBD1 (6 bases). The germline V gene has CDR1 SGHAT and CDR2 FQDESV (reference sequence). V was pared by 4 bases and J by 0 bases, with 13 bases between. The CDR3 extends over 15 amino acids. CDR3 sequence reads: CASSSTDSPSYEQYF. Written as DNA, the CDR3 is TGTGCCAGCAGCTCCACGGACAGCCCCTCCTACGAGCAGTACTTC.

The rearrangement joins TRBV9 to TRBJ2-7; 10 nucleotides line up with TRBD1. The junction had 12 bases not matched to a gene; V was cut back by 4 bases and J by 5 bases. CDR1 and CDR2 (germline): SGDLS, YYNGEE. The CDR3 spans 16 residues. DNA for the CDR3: TGTGCCAGCAGCTACCCCGGGACAGGGGATCACGACGAGCAGTACTTC. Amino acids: CASSYPGTGDHDEQYF.

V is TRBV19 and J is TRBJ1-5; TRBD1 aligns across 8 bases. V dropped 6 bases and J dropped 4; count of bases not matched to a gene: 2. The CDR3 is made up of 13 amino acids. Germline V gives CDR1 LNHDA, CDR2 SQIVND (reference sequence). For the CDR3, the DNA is TGTGCCAGTAGACAGGGGGGAAATCAGCCCCAGCATTTT. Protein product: CASRQGGNQPQHF.

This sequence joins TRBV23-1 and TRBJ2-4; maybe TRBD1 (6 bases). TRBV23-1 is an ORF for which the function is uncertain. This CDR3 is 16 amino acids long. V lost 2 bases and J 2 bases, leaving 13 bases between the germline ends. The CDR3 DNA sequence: TGCGCCAGCAGTCAACCCGCAGGGGACCCCAAAAACATTCAGTACTTC. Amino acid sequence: CASSQPAGDPKNIQYF.

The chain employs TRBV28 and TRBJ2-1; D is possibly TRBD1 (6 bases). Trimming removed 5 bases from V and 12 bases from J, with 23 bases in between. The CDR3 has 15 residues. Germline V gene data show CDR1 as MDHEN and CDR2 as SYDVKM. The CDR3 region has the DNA TGTGCCAGCAGTCCTCTCCAGACAGGTCAATTGGGGCAGTTCTTC. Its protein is CASSPLQTGQLGQFF.

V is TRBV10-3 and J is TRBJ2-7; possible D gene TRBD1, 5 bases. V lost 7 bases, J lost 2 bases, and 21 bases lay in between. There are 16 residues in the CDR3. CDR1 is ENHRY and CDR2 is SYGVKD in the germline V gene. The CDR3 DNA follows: TGTGCCATCATGTCCCAAACGGACAAGAAGACCTACGAGCAGTACTTC. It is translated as CAIMSQTDKKTYEQYF.

CDR3 DNA sequence: TGTGCAAGTCGCTTAGCCGGCCAGGGGTATCCCCAGCCCCAGCATTTT. Translation: CASRLAGQGYPQPQHF. The chain couples TRBV12-2 to TRBJ1-5; TRBD1, the table's D call, was not compared with the DNA. TRBV12-2 is labeled a pseudogene. The CDR3 totals 16 residues.

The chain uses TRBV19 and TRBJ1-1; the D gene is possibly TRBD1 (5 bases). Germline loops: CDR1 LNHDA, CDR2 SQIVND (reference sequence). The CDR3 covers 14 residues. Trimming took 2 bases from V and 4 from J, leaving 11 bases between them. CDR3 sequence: CASSINGGSTEAFF. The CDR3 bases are TGTGCCAGTAGTATAAACGGGGGGAGCACTGAAGCTTTCTTT.